This T cell receptor (beta chain) is drawn from a study of STAT5B mutations in CD4+ large granular lymphocyte leukemia. Only in-frame clones appear in the TCRdb table, and some are missing; sequencing was by immunoSEQ multiplex PCR. The sample consists of 48,000 or so clones, around 70% of them appearing once. The CDR3 spans 15 residues. The receptor was derived from a human donor in good health. Sequencing was done on a sample of CD4+ T cells from blood buffy coats. V and J are TRBV7-5 and TRBJ1-2; TRBD1, the D gene given by the table, was not confirmed from the DNA. TRBV7-5 is a pseudogene locus. This chain's CDR3 is CARSRAGTVNYGYTF. CDR3 in DNA: TGTGCCAGAAGCCGAGCTGGGACAGTAAACTATGGCTACACCTTC.